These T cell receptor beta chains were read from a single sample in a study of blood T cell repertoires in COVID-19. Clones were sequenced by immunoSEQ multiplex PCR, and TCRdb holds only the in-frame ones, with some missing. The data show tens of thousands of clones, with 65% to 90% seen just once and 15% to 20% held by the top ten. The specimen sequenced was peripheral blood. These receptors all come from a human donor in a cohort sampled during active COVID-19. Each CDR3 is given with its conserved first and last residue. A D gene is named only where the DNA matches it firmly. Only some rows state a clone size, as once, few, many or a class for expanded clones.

TGCGCCAGCAGCCAAGCCGCGGGGTCCTACGAGCAGTACTTC CASSQAAGSYEQYF . TRBV4-3 . TRBJ2-7
TGCGCCAGCAGCCAGAGTTCGACAGAACTAGCCAAAAACATTCAGTACTTC CASSQSSTELAKNIQYF . TRBV4-1 . TRBJ2-4
TGTGCCGTCCCCGGGACATCCAATGAAAAACTGTTTTTT CAVPGTSNEKLFF . TRBV2 . TRBJ1-4
TGTGCCAGCTCACCACCCGAAGGGGCTCACTATGGCTACACCTTC CASSPPEGAHYGYTF . TRBV18 . TRBJ1-2
TGTGCCAGCAGACAGGGTAATTCACCCCTCCACTTT CASRQGNSPLHF . TRBV6-4 . TRBJ1-6
TGTGCCAGCAGCCAACGGACAGGGGGACCTGAAGCTTTCTTT CASSQRTGGPEAFF TRBD1 TRBV7-2 few TRBJ1-1
TGTGCCAGCAGCCAAGACCTGATTAGCGCACCTGAGCAGTTCTTC CASSQDLISAPEQFF . TRBV3-1/TRBV3-2 . TRBJ2-1
TGTGCCAGCAGCTTGAGGGGGACCTACGAGCAGTACTTC CASSLRGTYEQYF . TRBV11-3 . TRBJ2-7
TGTGCCAGCAGTGCCATCGGGACAGGACCCCCGTGGGGCAATCAGCCCCAGCATTTT CASSAIGTGPPWGNQPQHF TRBD1 TRBV6-2/TRBV6-3 . TRBJ1-5
TGTGCCAGCAGAAAAATTTTATCGGGACAGGGAAACTATGGCTACACCTTC CASRKILSGQGNYGYTF . TRBV21-1 few TRBJ1-2
TGTGCCAGCAGTTTAGCCAGGGGTTCACCCCTCCACTTT CASSLARGSPLHF . TRBV12-3/TRBV12-4 few TRBJ1-6
TGCGCCAGCAGCTTGGCCTTAAGCCCTCGGGAAGCTTTCTTT CASSLALSPREAFF . TRBV5-1 . TRBJ1-1
TGTGCCAGCAGCCTGACAGGGAGCTCGTACGAGCAGTACTTC CASSLTGSSYEQYF TRBD1 TRBV11-1 . TRBJ2-7
TGCGCCAGCAGCCGGGGGGTTGGCTACACCTTC CASSRGVGYTF . TRBV4-1 . TRBJ1-2
TGCGCCAGCAGCCAAGAGATGGCGGTTCTAAATGAGCAGTTCTTC CASSQEMAVLNEQFF . TRBV4-1 . TRBJ2-1
TGTGCCAGCAGTTACTTGACTGACGGCAATCAGCCCCAGCATTTT CASSYLTDGNQPQHF . TRBV6-2/TRBV6-3 . TRBJ1-5
TGTGCCAGCAATACAGGGGGGTACCTGAACACTGAAGCTTTCTTT CASNTGGYLNTEAFF . TRBV21-1 . TRBJ1-1
TGTGCCAGTAGTATCTCCGGACAGGGGGTTTTGGGTGGCACAGATACGCAGTATTTT CASSISGQGVLGGTDTQYF TRBD1 TRBV19 once TRBJ2-3
TGTGCCAGCAGCCAACAGGGGGGGCCTCACAATGAGCAGTTCTTC CASSQQGGPHNEQFF . TRBV2 . TRBJ2-1
TGTGCCAGCAGTTTAAGGAGTGAAGCTTTCTTT CASSLRSEAFF . TRBV28 . TRBJ1-1
TGTGCCAGCAGCCTCGCCCCACAGGGATCAGGAAACACCATATATTTT CASSLAPQGSGNTIYF . TRBV9 . TRBJ1-3
TGTGCCAGCAGCACTACAGGGGGGACTATGAACACTGAAGCTTTCTTT CASSTTGGTMNTEAFF TRBD1 TRBV7-2 . TRBJ1-1
TGTGCCAGCACCGAACAGGGTAGGGAGACCCAGTACTTC CASTEQGRETQYF . TRBV2 . TRBJ2-5
TGTGCCAGCAGCGCATTTACCGCGGCCTACGAGCAGTACTTC CASSAFTAAYEQYF . TRBV11-2 . TRBJ2-7
TGTGCCAGTAGTCAAGACAGACAAGAGACCCAGTACTTC CASSQDRQETQYF . TRBV19 . TRBJ2-5
TGCGCCAGCAGCTTGGGACAGGGGCGCGAGCAGTACTTC CASSLGQGREQYF TRBD1 TRBV5-1 . TRBJ2-7
TGTGCCAGCAGCTTTCGACAGGGAACGGATACGACTTTCTTT CASSFRQGTDTTFF TRBD1 TRBV7-2 . TRBJ1-1
TGTGCCAGCAGCAAGGTAGCTAGCGGGGGTGGCGATGAGCAGTTCTTC CASSKVASGGGDEQFF . TRBV21-1 once TRBJ2-1
TGTGCCACCAGCAGAGTCCTCAGCCTTACCGGGACAGGGAACGAGCAGTACTTC CATSRVLSLTGTGNEQYF TRBD1 TRBV15 . TRBJ2-7
TGTGCCAGCAGCCAAGCCGGGTCTGTGGGGGGTTATGGCTACACCTTC CASSQAGSVGGYGYTF . TRBV4-2 once TRBJ1-2
TGTGCCAGCAGCTTCCGGGGGGCGAACACTGAAGCTTTCTTT CASSFRGANTEAFF . TRBV7-9 . TRBJ1-1
TGTGCCAGCAGTTACACCCGACAGGGGTCGTCTTATGGCTACACCTTC CASSYTRQGSSYGYTF TRBD1 TRBV6-5 . TRBJ1-2
TGTGCCAGCAGCTTAGCACAGGGGGCAGGCACCGGGGAGCTGTTTTTT CASSLAQGAGTGELFF TRBD1 TRBV7-2 once TRBJ2-2
TGTGCCAGCAGCTTGGCGACAGGGCCCTACGAGCAGTACTTC CASSLATGPYEQYF TRBD1 TRBV5-8 . TRBJ2-7
TGTGCCAGCAGCTTACAGAGCGGGGGGCTCACAGATACGCAGTATTTT CASSLQSGGLTDTQYF TRBD2 TRBV7-2 . TRBJ2-3
TGTGCCAGCAGCCAAGAGGGAGGATACGAGCAGTACTTC CASSQEGGYEQYF . TRBV3-1/TRBV3-2 . TRBJ2-7
TGTGCCAGCGGCAGCGGGGGCGGCACTGAAGCTTTCTTT CASGSGGGTEAFF . TRBV3-1/TRBV3-2 . TRBJ1-1
TGTGCCAGCAGTCGAGGGACAGGGGAATACGAGCAGTACTTC CASSRGTGEYEQYF TRBD1 TRBV27 . TRBJ2-7
TGTGCTAGTGGTCCCCGGGTCCCTTCATTGGCCAAAAACATTCAGTACTTC CASGPRVPSLAKNIQYF . TRBV12-5 . TRBJ2-4
TGTGCCACCAGCTGGGACAGGGGGAATAATTCACCCCTCCACTTT CATSWDRGNNSPLHF TRBD1 TRBV15 few TRBJ1-6
TGTGCCATCAGTGAGAGGGCGGGCGAGCCCTACGAGCAGTACTTC CAISERAGEPYEQYF . TRBV10-3 . TRBJ2-7